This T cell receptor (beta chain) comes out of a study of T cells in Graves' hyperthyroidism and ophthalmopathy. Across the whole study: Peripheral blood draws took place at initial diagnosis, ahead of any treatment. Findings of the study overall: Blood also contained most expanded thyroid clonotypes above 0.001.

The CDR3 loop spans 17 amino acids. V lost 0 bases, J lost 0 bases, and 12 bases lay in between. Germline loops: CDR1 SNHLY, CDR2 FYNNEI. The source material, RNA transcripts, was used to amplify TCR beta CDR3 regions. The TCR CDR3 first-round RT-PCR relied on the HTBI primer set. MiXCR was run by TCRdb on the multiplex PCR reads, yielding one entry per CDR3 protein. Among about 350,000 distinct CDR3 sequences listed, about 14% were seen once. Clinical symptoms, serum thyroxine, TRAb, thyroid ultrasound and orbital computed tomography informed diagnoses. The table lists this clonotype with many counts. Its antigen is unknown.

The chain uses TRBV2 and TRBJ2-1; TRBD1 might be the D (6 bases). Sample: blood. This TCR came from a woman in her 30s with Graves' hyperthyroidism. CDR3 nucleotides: TGTGCCAGCAGTGAAGCGTTGGACAGAGACTCCTACAATGAGCAGTTCTTC. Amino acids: CASSEALDRDSYNEQFF.